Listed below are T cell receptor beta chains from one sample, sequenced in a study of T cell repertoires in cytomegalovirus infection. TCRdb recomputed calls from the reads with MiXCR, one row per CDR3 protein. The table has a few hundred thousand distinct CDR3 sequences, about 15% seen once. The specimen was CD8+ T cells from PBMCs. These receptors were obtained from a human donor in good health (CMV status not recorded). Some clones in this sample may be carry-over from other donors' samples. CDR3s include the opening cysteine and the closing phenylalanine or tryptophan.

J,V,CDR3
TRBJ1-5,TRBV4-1,CASSQDTLGTPQHF
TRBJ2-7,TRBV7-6,CASSSNRADQAYEQYF
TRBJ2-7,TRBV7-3,CASSPIGQPYEQYF
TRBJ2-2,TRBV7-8,CASRNRGNTGELFF
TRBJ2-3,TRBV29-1,CSVEGVWGEDTQYF
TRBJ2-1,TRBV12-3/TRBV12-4,CASSLGLIGHNEQFF
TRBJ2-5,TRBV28,CASSAQETQYF
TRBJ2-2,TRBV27,CASSPARGQGEPGELFF
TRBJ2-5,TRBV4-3,CASSQDRMAGGHETQYF
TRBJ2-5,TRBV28,CASSPLAGEETQYF
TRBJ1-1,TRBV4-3,CASSQDRAGPLNTEAFF
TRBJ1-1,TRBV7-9,CASSPMGGEAFF
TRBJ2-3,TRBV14,CASSQGYRAPDTQYF
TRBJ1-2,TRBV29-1,CSVSGQFNYGYTF
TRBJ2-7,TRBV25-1,CASSDGGGSYEQYF
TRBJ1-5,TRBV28,CAHGLQGQINQPQHF
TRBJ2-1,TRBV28,CASSAGGTYNEQFF
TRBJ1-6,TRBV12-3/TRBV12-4,CASRPARGDSPLHF
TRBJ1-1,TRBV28,CASSLWAGAHTEAFF
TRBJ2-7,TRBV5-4,CASSFGTSVKYF
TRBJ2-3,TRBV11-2,CASSLSPDRGGSDTQYF
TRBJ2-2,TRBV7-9,CASHGPVNTGELFF
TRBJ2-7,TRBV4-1,CASSQASQGLNYEQYF
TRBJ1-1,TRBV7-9,CASIKAGTGGAEAFF
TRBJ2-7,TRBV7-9,CASSLRLAGGPYEQYF
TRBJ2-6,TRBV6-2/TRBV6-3,CASSYPPQGVPVPSSGANVLTF
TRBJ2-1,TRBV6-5,CASSYGLAGNPYNEQFF
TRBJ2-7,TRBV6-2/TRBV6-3,CASRYGTITFEQYF
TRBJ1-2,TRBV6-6,CASSSGTNYYYGYTF
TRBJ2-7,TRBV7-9,CASSPGGTGSYEQYF
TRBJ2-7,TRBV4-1,CASSQPGTGSEQYF
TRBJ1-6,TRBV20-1,CSATAQGLPQRNSPLHF
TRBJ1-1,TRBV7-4,CASTSSAGTDGAFF
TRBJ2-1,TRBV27,CATQITGLAALDEQFF
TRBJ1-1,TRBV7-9,CASSPDRALRVTEAFF
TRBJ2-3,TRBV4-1,CASSQRPLGTDTQYF
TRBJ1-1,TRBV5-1,CASSLFVSGNTEAFF
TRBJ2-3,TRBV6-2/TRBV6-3,CASSQIPTGPSTDTQYF
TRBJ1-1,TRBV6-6,CASSDSNTEAFF
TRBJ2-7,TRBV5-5,CASSPRQDYEQYF
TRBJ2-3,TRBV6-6,CASSFGTPGLAGEHDTQYF
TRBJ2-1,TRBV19,CASSTLAGLYNEQFF